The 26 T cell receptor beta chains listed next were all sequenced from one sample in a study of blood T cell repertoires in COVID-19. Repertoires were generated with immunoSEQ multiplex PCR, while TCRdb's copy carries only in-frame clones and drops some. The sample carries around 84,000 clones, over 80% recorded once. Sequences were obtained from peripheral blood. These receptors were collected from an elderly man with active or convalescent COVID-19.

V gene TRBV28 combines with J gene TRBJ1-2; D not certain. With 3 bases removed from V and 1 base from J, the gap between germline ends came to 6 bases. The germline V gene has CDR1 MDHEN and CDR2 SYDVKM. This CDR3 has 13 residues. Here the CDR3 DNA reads TGTGCCAGCAGTTTTGAGATTAACTATGGCTACACCTTC. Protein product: CASSFEINYGYTF.

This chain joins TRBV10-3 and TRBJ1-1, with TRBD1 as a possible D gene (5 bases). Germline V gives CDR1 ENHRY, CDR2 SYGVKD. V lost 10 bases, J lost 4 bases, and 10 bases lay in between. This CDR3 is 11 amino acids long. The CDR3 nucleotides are TGTGCCACCCAGGGCTCCACTGAAGCTTTCTTT. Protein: CATQGSTEAFF.

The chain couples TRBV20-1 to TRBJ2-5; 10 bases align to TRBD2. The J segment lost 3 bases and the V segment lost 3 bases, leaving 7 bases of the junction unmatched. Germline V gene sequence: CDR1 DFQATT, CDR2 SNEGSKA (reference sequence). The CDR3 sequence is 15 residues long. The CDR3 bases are TGCAGTGCTAGTCCTACTAGCGGGGTGAAAGAGACCCAGTACTTC. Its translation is CSASPTSGVKETQYF.

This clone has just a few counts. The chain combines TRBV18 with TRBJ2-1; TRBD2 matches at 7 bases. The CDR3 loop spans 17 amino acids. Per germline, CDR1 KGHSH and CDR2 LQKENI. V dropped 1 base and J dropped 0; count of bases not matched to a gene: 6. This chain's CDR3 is CASSPLQRGSSYNEQFF. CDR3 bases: TGTGCCAGCTCACCACTGCAGCGGGGCAGCTCCTACAATGAGCAGTTCTTC.

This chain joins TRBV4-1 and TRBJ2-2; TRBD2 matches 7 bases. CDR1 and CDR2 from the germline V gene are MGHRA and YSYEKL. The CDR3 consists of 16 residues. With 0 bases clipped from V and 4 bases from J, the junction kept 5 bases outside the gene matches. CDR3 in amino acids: CASSQDLAVSTGELFF. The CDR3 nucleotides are TGCGCCAGCAGCCAAGATCTAGCGGTCAGCACCGGGGAGCTGTTTTTT.

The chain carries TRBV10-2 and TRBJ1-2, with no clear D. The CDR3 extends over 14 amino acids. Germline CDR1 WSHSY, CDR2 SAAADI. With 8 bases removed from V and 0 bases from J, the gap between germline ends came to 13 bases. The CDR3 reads CASCRGWANYGYTF. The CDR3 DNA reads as TGCGCCAGCTGTCGGGGTTGGGCTAACTATGGCTACACCTTC.

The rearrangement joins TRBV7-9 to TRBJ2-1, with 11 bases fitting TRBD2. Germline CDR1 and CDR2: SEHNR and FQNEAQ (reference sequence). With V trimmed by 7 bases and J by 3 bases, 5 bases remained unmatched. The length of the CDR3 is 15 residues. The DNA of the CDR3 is TGTGCCAGCACCCGTGGGACTAGCGGCTACAATGAGCAGTTCTTC. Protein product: CASTRGTSGYNEQFF.

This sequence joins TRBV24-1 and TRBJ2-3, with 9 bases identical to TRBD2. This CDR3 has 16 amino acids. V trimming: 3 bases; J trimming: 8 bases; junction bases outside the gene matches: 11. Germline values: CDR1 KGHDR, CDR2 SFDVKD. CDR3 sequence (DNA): TGTGCCACCAGTGATACCAGCGGGGGGCTCAGTAGTACGCAGTATTTT. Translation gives CATSDTSGGLSSTQYF.

CDR3 region: CSAPDRDTQYF. Written as DNA, the CDR3 is TGCAGTGCTCCCGACAGAGATACGCAGTATTTT. The chain couples TRBV20-1 to TRBJ2-3, with a possible D match to TRBD1 (5 bases). This CDR3 is built from 11 residues. Germline values: CDR1 DFQATT, CDR2 SNEGSKA (reference sequence). V gave up 5 bases and J gave up 5 bases, with 8 bases separating them.

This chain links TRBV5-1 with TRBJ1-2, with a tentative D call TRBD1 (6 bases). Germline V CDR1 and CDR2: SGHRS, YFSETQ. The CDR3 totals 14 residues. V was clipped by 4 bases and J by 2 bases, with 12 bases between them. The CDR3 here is CASSPEGGNYGYTF. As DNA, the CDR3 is TGCGCCAGCAGCCCCGAAGGGGGAAACTATGGCTACACCTTC. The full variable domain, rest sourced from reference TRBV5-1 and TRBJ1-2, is KAGVTQTPRYLIKTRGQQVTLSCSPISGHRSVSWYQQTPGQGLQFLFEYFSETQRNKGNFPGRFSGRQFSNSRSEMNVSTLELGDSALYLCASSPEGGNYGYTFGSGTRLTVV.

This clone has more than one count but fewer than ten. CDR3: CASSQRQNTEAFF. For the CDR3, the DNA is TGTGCCAGCAGCCAAAGACAGAACACTGAAGCTTTCTTT. The chain combines TRBV3-1 (or the pseudogene TRBV3-2) with TRBJ1-1, with D unclear. Germline V gene sequence: CDR1 LGHDT, CDR2 YNNKEL (reference sequence). V lost 2 bases, J lost 1 base, and 5 bases lay in between. This CDR3 spans 13 amino acids.

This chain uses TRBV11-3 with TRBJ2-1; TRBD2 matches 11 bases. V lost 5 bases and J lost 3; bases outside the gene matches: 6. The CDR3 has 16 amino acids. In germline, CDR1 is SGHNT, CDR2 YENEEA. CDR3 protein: CASSPGLAGLYNEQFF. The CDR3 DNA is TGTGCCAGCAGCCCCGGACTAGCGGGTCTCTACAATGAGCAGTTCTTC. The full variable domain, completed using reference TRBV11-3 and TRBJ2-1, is EAGVVQSPRYKIIEKKQPVAFWCNPISGHNTLYWYLQNLGQGPELLIRYENEEAVDDSQLPKDRFSAERLKGVDSTLKIQPAELGDSAVYLCASSPGLAGLYNEQFFGPGTRLTVL.

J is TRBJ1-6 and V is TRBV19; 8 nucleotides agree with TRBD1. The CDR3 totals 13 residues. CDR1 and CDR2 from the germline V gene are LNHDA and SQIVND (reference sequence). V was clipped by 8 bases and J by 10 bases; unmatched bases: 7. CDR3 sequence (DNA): TGTGCCAGTGCGGACAGGGAGGACTCACCCCTCCACTTT. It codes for CASADREDSPLHF.

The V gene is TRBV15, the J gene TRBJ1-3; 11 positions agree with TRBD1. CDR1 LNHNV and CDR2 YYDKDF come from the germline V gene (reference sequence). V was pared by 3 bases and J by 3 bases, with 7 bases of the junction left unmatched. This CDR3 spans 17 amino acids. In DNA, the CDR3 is TGTGCCACCAGCAGGCCCAGGGGGACAGGGGGTGGAAACACCATATATTTT. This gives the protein CATSRPRGTGGGNTIYF.

CDR3 sequence reads: CAQSYYEQYV. As DNA, the CDR3 is TGTGCACAGAGCTACTACGAGCAGTACGTC. The chain links TRBV12-3 or TRBV12-4 to TRBJ2-7; D call uncertain. The CDR3 runs to 10 residues.

The CDR3 reads CASSLGYLTSGDGREQFF. The CDR3 DNA reads as TGCGCCAGCAGCCTTGGATATTTGACTAGCGGGGACGGCAGGGAGCAGTTCTTC. This chain uses TRBV5-1 with TRBJ2-1; TRBD2 agrees at 11 bases. Germline V gives CDR1 SGHRS, CDR2 YFSETQ. CDR3 size: 18 residues. V lost 4 bases to trimming and J lost 10 bases; unmatched junction nucleotides: 19. The whole variable domain, remainder taken from reference TRBV5-1 and TRBJ2-1, is KAGVTQTPRYLIKTRGQQVTLSCSPISGHRSVSWYQQTPGQGLQFLFEYFSETQRNKGNFPGRFSGRQFSNSRSEMNVSTLELGDSALYLCASSLGYLTSGDGREQFFGPGTRLTVL.

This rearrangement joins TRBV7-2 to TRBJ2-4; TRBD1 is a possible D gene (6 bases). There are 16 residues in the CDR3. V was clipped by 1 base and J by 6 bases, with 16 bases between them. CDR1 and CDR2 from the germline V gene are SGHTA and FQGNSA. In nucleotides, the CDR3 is TGTGCCAGCAGCTTAGTTCGGGACATTTTAAGAAACATTCAGTACTTC. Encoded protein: CASSLVRDILRNIQYF. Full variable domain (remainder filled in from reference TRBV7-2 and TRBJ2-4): GAGVSQSPSNKVTEKGKDVELRCDPISGHTALYWYRQSLGQGLEFLIYFQGNSAPDKSGLPSDRFSAERTGGSVSTLTIQRTQQEDSAVYLCASSLVRDILRNIQYFGAGTRLSVL.

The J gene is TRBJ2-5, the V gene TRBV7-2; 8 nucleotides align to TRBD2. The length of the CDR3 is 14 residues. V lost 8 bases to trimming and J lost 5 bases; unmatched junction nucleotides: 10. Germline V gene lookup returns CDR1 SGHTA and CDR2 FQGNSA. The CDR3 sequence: CASGDRGGRETQYF. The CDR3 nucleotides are TGTGCCAGCGGGGATCGGGGGGGTCGGGAGACCCAGTACTTC. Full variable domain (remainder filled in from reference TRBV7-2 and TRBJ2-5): GAGVSQSPSNKVTEKGKDVELRCDPISGHTALYWYRQSLGQGLEFLIYFQGNSAPDKSGLPSDRFSAERTGGSVSTLTIQRTQQEDSAVYLCASGDRGGRETQYFGPGTRLLVL.

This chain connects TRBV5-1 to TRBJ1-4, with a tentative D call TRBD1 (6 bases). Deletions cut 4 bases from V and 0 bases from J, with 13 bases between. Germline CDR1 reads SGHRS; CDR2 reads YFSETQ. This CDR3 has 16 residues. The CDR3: CASSPGQPPTNEKLFF. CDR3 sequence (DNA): TGCGCCAGCAGCCCCGGACAGCCTCCAACTAATGAAAAACTGTTTTTT.

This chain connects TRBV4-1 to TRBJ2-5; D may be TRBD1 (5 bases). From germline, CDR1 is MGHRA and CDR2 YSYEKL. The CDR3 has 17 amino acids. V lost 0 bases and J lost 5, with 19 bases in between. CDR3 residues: CASSQEIRAAGLETQYF. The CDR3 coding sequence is TGCGCCAGCAGCCAAGAGATCAGGGCCGCTGGGTTGGAGACCCAGTACTTC.

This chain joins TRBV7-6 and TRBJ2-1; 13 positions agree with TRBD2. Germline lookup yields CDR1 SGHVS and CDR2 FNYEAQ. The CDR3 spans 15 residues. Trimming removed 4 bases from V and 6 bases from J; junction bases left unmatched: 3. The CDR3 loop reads CASSSRTSGGNEQFF. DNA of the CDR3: TGTGCCAGCAGCTCCCGGACTAGCGGGGGCAATGAGCAGTTCTTC.

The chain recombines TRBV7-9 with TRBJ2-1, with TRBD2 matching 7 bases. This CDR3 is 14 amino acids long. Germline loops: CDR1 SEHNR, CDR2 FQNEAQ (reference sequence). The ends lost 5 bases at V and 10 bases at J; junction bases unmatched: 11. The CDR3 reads CASSPSSGDEEQFF. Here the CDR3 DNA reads TGTGCCAGCAGCCCTTCGAGCGGGGACGAGGAGCAGTTCTTC.

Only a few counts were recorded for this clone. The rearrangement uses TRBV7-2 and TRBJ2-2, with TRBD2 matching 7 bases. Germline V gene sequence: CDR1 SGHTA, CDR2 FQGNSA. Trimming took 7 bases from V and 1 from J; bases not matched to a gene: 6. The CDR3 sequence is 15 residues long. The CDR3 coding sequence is TGTGCCAGCAACCCAGCGGGGAGGAACACCGGGGAGCTGTTTTTT. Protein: CASNPAGRNTGELFF.

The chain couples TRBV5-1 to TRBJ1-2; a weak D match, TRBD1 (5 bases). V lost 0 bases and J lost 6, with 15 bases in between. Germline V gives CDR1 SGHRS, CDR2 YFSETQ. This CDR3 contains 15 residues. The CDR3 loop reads CASSLAVPSRDGYTF. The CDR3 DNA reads TGCGCCAGCAGCTTGGCGGTCCCAAGCAGGGATGGCTACACCTTC.

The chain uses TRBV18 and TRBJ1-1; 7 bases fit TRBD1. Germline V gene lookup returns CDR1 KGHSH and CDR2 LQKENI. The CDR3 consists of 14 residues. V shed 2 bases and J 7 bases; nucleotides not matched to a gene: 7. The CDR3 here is CASSPGGQGVEAFF. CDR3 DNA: TGTGCCAGCTCACCAGGGGGGCAGGGGGTTGAAGCTTTCTTT.

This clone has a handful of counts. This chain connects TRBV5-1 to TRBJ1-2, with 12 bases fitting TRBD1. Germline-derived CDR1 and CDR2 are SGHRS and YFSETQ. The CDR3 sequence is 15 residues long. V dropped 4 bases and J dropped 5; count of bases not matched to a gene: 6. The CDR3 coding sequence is TGCGCCAGCAGCAAGGGGACAGGGGGCGAATATGGCTACACCTTC. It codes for CASSKGTGGEYGYTF.